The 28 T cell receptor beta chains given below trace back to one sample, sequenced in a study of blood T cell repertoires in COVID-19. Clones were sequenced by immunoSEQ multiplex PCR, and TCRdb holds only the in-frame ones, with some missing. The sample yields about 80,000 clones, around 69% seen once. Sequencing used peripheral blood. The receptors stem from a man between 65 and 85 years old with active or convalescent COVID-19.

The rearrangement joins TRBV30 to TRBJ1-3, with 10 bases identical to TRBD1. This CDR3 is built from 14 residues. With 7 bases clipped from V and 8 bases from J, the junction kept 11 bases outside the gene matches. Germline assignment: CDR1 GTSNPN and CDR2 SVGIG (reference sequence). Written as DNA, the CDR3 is TGTGCCTCGACAGACCCCGGGACAGGGGACACCATATATTTT. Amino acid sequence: CASTDPGTGDTIYF.

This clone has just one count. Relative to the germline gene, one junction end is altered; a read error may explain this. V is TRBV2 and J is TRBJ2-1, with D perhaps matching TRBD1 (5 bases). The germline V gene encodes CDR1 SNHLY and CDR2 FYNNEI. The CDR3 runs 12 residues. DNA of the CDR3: TGTGCGAGCAAGGAAAGGGGAAATGAGCAGTTCTTC. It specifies CASKERGNEQFF.

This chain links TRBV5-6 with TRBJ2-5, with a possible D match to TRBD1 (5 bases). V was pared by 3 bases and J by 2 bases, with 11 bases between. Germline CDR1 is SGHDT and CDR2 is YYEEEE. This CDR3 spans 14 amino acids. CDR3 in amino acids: CASSSWGRQETQYF. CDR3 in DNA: TGTGCCAGCAGCTCGTGGGGCAGGCAAGAGACCCAGTACTTC. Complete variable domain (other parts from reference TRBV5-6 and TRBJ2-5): DAGVTQSPTHLIKTRGQQVTLRCSPKSGHDTVSWYQQALGQGPQFIFQYYEEEERQRGNFPDRFSGHQFPNYSSELNVNALLLGDSALYLCASSSWGRQETQYFGPGTRLLVL.

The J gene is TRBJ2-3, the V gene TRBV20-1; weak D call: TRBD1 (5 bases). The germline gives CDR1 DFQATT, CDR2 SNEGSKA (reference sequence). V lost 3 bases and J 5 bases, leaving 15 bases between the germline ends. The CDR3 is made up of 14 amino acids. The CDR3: CSASSDSHEDTQYF. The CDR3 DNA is TGCAGTGCTAGTAGTGACAGCCATGAAGATACGCAGTATTTT.

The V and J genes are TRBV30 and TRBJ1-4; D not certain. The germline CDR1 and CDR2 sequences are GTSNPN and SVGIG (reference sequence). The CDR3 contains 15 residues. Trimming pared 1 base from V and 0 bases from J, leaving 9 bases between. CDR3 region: CAWSGSGATNEKLFF. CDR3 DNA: TGTGCCTGGAGTGGGTCGGGTGCAACTAATGAAAAACTGTTTTTT.

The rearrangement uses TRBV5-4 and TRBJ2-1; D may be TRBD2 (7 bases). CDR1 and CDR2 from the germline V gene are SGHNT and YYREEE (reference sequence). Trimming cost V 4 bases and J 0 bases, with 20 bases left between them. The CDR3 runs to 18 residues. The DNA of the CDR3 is TGTGCCAGCAGCGTTGGTGGGGGGGGCCGAAGCTCCTACAATGAGCAGTTCTTC. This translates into CASSVGGGGRSSYNEQFF.

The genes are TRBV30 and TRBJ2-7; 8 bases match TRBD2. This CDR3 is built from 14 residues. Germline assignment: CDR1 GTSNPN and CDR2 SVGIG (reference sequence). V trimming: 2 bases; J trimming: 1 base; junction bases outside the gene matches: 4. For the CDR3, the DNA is TGTGCCTGGAGTCGCGGGGGGAGTTCCTACGAGCAGTACTTC. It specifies CAWSRGGSSYEQYF.

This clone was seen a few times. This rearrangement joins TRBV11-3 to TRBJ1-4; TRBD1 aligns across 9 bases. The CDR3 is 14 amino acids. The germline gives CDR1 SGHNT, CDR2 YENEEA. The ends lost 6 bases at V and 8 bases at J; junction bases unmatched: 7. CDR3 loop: CASRAGTGNEKLFF. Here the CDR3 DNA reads TGTGCCAGCAGAGCCGGGACAGGGAACGAAAAACTGTTTTTT.

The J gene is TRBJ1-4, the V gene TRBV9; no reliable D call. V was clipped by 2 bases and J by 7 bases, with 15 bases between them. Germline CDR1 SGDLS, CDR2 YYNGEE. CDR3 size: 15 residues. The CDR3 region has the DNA TGTGCCAGCAGCGTGGCAGGCGCGGGATTTGAAAAACTGTTTTTT. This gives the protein CASSVAGAGFEKLFF.

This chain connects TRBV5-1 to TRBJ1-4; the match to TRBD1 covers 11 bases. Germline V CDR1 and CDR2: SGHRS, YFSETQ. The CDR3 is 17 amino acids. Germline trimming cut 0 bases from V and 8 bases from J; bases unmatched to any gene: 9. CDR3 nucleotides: TGCGCCAGCAGCTTGGATGGACAGGGGGCGAGTTCGGAAAAACTGTTTTTT. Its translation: CASSLDGQGASSEKLFF.

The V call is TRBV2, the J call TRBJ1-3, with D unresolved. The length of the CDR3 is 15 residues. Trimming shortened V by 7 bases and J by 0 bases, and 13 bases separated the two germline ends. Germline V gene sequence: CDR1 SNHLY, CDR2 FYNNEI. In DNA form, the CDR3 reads TGTGCCAGCACCTCGCGGGAGAGCTCTGGAAACACCATATATTTT. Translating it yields CASTSRESSGNTIYF. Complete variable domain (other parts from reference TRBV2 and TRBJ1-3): EPEVTQTPSHQVTQMGQEVILRCVPISNHLYFYWYRQILGQKVEFLVSFYNNEISEKSEIFDDQFSVERPDGSNFTLKIRSTKLEDSAMYFCASTSRESSGNTIYFGEGSWLTVV.

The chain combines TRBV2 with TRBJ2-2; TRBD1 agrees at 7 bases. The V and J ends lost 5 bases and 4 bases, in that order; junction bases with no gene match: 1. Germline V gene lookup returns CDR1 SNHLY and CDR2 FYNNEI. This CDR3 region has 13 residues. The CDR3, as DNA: TGTGCCAGCAGTTACAGGGGCACCGGGGAGCTGTTTTTT. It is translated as CASSYRGTGELFF.

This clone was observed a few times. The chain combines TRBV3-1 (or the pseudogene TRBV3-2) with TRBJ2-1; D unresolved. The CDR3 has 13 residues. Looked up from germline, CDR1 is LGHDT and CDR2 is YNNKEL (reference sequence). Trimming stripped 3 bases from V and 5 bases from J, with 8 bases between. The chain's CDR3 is CASSQRINNEQFF. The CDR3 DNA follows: TGTGCCAGCAGCCAGAGGATAAACAATGAGCAGTTCTTC.

The CDR3 loop reads CASRGGLFSGANVLTF. In DNA, the CDR3 is TGTGCCAGCAGAGGGGGCCTCTTCTCTGGGGCCAACGTCCTGACTTTC. J is TRBJ2-6 and V is TRBV11-2, with TRBD1 matching over 7 bases. This CDR3 has 16 amino acids. The ends lost 6 bases at V and 0 bases at J; junction bases unmatched: 5. Per the germline V gene, CDR1 is SGHAT and CDR2 is FQNNGV.

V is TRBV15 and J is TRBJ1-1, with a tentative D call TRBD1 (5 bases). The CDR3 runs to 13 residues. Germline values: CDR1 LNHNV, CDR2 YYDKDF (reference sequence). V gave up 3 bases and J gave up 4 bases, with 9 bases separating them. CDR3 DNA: TGTGCCACCAGCAGGCAGGGCAGCACTGAAGCTTTCTTT. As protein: CATSRQGSTEAFF. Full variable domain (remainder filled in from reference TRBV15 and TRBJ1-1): DAMVIQNPRYQVTQFGKPVTLSCSQTLNHNVMYWYQQKSSQAPKLLFHYYDKDFNNEADTPDNFQSRRPNTSFCFLDIRSPGLGDTAMYLCATSRQGSTEAFFGQGTRLTVV.

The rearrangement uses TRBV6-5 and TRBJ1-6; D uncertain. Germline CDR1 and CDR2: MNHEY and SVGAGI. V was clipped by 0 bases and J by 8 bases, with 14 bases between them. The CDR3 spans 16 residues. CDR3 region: CASSYSPSTGYSPLHF. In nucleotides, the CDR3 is TGTGCCAGCAGTTACTCGCCCTCGACGGGATATTCACCCCTCCACTTT.

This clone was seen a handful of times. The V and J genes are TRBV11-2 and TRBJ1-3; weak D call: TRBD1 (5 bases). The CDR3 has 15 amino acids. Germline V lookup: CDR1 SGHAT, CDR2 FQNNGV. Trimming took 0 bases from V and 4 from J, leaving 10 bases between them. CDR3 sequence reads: CASSLDQTEGNTIYF. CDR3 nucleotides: TGTGCCAGCAGCTTAGACCAGACAGAAGGAAACACCATATATTTT.

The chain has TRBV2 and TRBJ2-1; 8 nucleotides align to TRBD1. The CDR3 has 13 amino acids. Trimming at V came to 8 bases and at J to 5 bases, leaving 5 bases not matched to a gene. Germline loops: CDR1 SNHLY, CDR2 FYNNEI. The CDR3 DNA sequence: TGTGCCAGCGACAGGGGTAGTAACAATGAGCAGTTCTTC. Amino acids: CASDRGSNNEQFF.

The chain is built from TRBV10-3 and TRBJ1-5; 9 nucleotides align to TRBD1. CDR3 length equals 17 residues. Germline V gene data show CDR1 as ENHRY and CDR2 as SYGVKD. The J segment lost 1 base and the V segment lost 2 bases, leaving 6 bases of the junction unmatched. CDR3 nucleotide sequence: TGTGCCATCAGTGAGAGGACAGGGGTGTCCAGCAATCAGCCCCAGCATTTT. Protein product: CAISERTGVSSNQPQHF.

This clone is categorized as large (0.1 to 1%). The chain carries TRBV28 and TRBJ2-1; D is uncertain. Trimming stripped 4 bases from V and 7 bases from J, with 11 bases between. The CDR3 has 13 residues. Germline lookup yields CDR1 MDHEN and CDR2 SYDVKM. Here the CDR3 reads CASSWRLRNEQFF. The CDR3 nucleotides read TGTGCCAGCAGTTGGAGATTGAGGAATGAGCAGTTCTTC. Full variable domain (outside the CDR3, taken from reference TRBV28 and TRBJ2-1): DVKVTQSSRYLVKRTGEKVFLECVQDMDHENMFWYRQDPGLGLRLIYFSYDVKMKEKGDIPEGYSVSREKKERFSLILESASTNQTSMYLCASSWRLRNEQFFGPGTRLTVL.

This chain's CDR3 is CASSLKARGLGNQPQHF. The CDR3 coding sequence is TGTGCCAGCAGTCTAAAGGCCAGGGGGCTGGGCAATCAGCCCCAGCATTTT. V is TRBV6-6 and J is TRBJ1-5; 8 nucleotides align to TRBD1. J lost 2 bases, V lost 5 bases, and 11 bases had no gene match. CDR3 length: 17 residues. Germline V gene data show CDR1 as MNHNY and CDR2 as SVGAGI (reference sequence).

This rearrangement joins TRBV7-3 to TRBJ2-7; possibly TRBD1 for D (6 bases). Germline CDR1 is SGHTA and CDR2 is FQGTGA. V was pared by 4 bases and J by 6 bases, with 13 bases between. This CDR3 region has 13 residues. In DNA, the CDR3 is TGTGCCAGCAGCTCCGACAGGTTGGGCGAGCAGTACTTC. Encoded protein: CASSSDRLGEQYF.

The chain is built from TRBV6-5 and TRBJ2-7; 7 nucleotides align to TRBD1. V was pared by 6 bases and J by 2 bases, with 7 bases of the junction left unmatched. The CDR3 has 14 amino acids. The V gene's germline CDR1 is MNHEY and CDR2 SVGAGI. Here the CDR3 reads CASSRAGTAYEQYF. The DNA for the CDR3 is TGTGCCAGCAGCCGAGCCGGGACAGCCTACGAGCAGTACTTC.

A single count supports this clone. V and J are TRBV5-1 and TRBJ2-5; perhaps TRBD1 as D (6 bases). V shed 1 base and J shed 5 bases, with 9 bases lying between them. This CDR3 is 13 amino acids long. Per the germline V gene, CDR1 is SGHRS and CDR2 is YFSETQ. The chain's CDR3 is CASSLNREETQYF. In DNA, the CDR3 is TGCGCCAGCAGCTTGAACAGGGAGGAGACCCAGTACTTC. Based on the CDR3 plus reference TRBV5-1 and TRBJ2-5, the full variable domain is KAGVTQTPRYLIKTRGQQVTLSCSPISGHRSVSWYQQTPGQGLQFLFEYFSETQRNKGNFPGRFSGRQFSNSRSEMNVSTLELGDSALYLCASSLNREETQYFGPGTRLLVL.

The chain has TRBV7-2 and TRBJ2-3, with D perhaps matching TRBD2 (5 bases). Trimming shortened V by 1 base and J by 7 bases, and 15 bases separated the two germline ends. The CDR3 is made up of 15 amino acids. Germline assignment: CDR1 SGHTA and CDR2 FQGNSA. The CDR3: CASSLGGPLAHTQYF. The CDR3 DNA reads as TGTGCCAGCAGCTTAGGAGGGCCCCTTGCTCATACGCAGTATTTT. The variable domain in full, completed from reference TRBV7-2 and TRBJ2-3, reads GAGVSQSPSNKVTEKGKDVELRCDPISGHTALYWYRQSLGQGLEFLIYFQGNSAPDKSGLPSDRFSAERTGGSVSTLTIQRTQQEDSAVYLCASSLGGPLAHTQYFGPGTRLTVL.

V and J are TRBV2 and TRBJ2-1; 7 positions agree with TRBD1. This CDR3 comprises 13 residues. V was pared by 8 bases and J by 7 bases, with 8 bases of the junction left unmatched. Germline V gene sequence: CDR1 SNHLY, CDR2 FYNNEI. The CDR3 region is CASRQGWGNEQFF. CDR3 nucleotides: TGTGCCAGCCGACAGGGATGGGGAAATGAGCAGTTCTTC.

DNA of the CDR3: TGTGCCAGCATCGGGACAGAAGGCTACACCTTC. It encodes CASIGTEGYTF. This sequence joins TRBV21-1 and TRBJ1-2; the table's D call, TRBD1, was not checked against the DNA. TRBV21-1 represents a pseudogene. The CDR3 consists of 11 residues.

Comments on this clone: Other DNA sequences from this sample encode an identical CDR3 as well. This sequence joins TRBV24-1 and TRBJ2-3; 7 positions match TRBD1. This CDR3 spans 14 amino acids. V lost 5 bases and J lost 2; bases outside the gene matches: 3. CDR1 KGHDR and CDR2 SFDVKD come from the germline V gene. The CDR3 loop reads CATSGTGVTDTQYF. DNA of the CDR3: TGTGCCACCAGTGGTACAGGGGTCACAGATACGCAGTATTTT.